This T cell receptor beta chain was obtained from a study of CD8+ T cells in alopecia areata. Background on the study: Twice a day, 5 to 10 mg of oral tofacitinib was administered to treated patients.

Treatment denoted: oral pan-JAK inhibitor, 5-10 mg twice daily. In alopecia areata patients, both lesional scalp punch biopsies and peripheral blood were collected. The authors extracted RNA and reverse transcribed it into cDNA as the sequencing template. Some clones are missing from TCRdb's copy, which holds only in-frame ones; the method was immunoSEQ multiplex PCR. The data hold about 180,000 clones, with 51% observed a single time. Germline V gene data show CDR1 as SGHRS and CDR2 as YFSETQ. The V end lost 0 bases, the J end lost 9 bases, and 14 bases lay between the germline ends. This CDR3 comprises 14 residues.

The rearrangement links TRBV5-1 to TRBJ2-3; no clear D. This TCR was sampled from a human donor with alopecia areata. Material: CD8+ T cells sorted from blood, obtained at roughly week 53, from a patient treated with tofacitinib. CDR3 loop: CASSLETGVWTQYF. The CDR3 DNA sequence: TGCGCCAGCAGCTTGGAGACTGGGGTTTGGACGCAGTATTTT.